Following are 10 T cell receptor beta chains from one sample sequenced in a study of blood T cell repertoires in COVID-19. TCRdb's table, derived via immunoSEQ multiplex PCR, lists solely in-frame clones and lacks some. The sample shows 110,000 to 150,000 clones, roughly 80% of them seen only once. Sequencing used peripheral blood. These TCRs come from a human donor in a cohort sampled during active COVID-19.

The chain joins TRBV5-1 to TRBJ2-6, with D unclear. From germline, CDR1 is SGHRS and CDR2 YFSETQ. The CDR3 covers 15 residues. V was shortened by 0 bases and J by 1 base, with 5 bases between the two germline ends. The CDR3 DNA reads as TGCGCCAGCAGCTTGGGGCCGTCTGGGGCCAACGTCCTGACTTTC. It yields the protein CASSLGPSGANVLTF.

The J gene is TRBJ1-6, the V gene TRBV29-1, with D unresolved. Germline V gene data show CDR1 as SQVTM and CDR2 as ANQGSEA. The length of the CDR3 is 14 residues. V shed 5 bases and J shed 7 bases, with 15 bases lying between them. The CDR3 sequence is CSVSSTDTNSPLHF. In nucleotides, the CDR3 is TGCAGCGTTTCCTCGACTGATACGAATTCACCCCTCCACTTT.

This chain joins TRBV11-3 and TRBJ1-4; D might be TRBD1 (6 bases). CDR1 and CDR2 (germline): SGHNT, YENEEA. This CDR3 contains 16 residues. The germline V and J ends were trimmed by 3 bases and 0 bases, with 11 bases remaining between them. The CDR3 DNA reads as TGTGCCAGCAGCTTCGGACAGAGAGCAACTAATGAAAAACTGTTTTTT. Residues: CASSFGQRATNEKLFF.

J is TRBJ1-2 and V is TRBV5-8, with D possibly being TRBD1 (6 bases). The V end lost 3 bases, the J end lost 5 bases, and 11 bases lay between the germline ends. Germline assignment: CDR1 SGHTS and CDR2 YDEGEE. This CDR3 is built from 13 residues. The CDR3 region has the DNA TGTGCCAGCAGCTCCTGGACAGATTATGGCTACACCTTC. This encodes CASSSWTDYGYTF.

This chain joins TRBV19 and TRBJ1-3; the D gene is possibly TRBD1 (5 bases). Germline CDR1 reads LNHDA; CDR2 reads SQIVND (reference sequence). V gave up 5 bases and J gave up 5 bases, with 10 bases separating them. This CDR3 has 13 amino acids. This CDR3 is CASSVDSRNTIYF. CDR3 nucleotides: TGTGCCAGTAGTGTTGACAGTCGAAACACCATATATTTT.

V usage is TRBV10-3 and J usage is TRBJ2-1, with D uncertain. Trimming pared 5 bases from V and 5 bases from J, leaving 7 bases between. The length of the CDR3 is 12 residues. CDR1 is ENHRY, CDR2 SYGVKD, per germline. CDR3 residues: CAISSGDNEQFF. The CDR3 nucleotides are TGTGCCATCAGTTCCGGAGACAATGAGCAGTTCTTC.

CDR3 bases: TGTGCCAGCAGTTATCGGGGGGGCAATCAGCCCCAGCATTTT. Protein product: CASSYRGGNQPQHF. This rearrangement joins TRBV6-5 to TRBJ1-5, with D possibly TRBD1 on 5 matching bases. This CDR3 has 14 residues. Trimming removed 3 bases at V and 2 bases at J, with 8 bases between. Germline V gene sequence: CDR1 MNHEY, CDR2 SVGAGI.

This chain uses TRBV7-8 with TRBJ1-2; D is uncertain. The CDR3 runs 13 residues. Trimming left V 1 base short and J 3 bases short, with 6 bases between. The germline V gene has CDR1 SGHVS and CDR2 FQNEAQ. CDR3 region: CASSLDRDYGYTF. As DNA, the CDR3 is TGTGCCAGCAGCTTAGATCGGGACTATGGCTACACCTTC.

V is TRBV6-2 or TRBV6-3 and J is TRBJ2-1, with TRBD2 matching 8 bases. Losses at the gene ends were 4 bases for V and 9 bases for J; bases not matched to a gene: 8. The CDR3 spans 14 residues. The germline gives CDR1 MNHEY, CDR2 SVGEGT. The CDR3 here is CASSSRGAGLEQFF. Written as DNA, the CDR3 is TGTGCCAGCAGTTCGCGGGGGGCCGGGCTTGAGCAGTTCTTC.

This chain uses TRBV27 with TRBJ2-1, with 11 positions matching TRBD1. The CDR3 contains 15 residues. V lost 6 bases, J lost 3 bases, and 4 bases stayed unmatched. Germline loops: CDR1 MNHEY, CDR2 SMNVEV (reference sequence). CDR3 nucleotides: TGTGCCAGCAGATTGGGACAGGGGGGCTACAATGAGCAGTTCTTC. Protein sequence: CASRLGQGGYNEQFF.